This T cell receptor beta chain was identified during a study of Graves' ophthalmopathy and Graves' hyperthyroidism. Overall study context: Ophthalmopathy absent within 18 months of follow-up marked hyperthyroidism as stable.

General study findings and limits: Clonotypes were expanded in thyroid at above 0.001 frequency, and most also appeared in blood.

Amplified material comprised TCR beta CDR3 regions derived from RNA transcripts. The workflow started with a first-round RT-PCR run with HTBI primers and then moved on to a second-round multiplex PCR. TCRdb fed the multiplex PCR reads into MiXCR, producing one record per CDR3 protein. This sample has around 1,200,000 distinct CDR3 sequences, with less than 45% found just once. The hyperthyroidism patients had a new diagnosis of under 2 months' duration and were aged 18 to 65. Clinical symptoms, serum thyroxine, TRAb, thyroid ultrasound and orbital computed tomography were relied on for diagnosis. CDR3 length equals 15 residues. V was pared by 6 bases and J by 4 bases, with 9 bases of the junction left unmatched. From germline, CDR1 is DFQATT and CDR2 SNEGSKA (reference sequence). This clonotype was found many times. Its antigen is not known.

The receptor's source is an adult man with Graves' hyperthyroidism. V usage is TRBV20-1 and J usage is TRBJ2-5; the match to TRBD1 covers 12 bases. The sample consisted of peripheral blood or thyroid tissue (not recorded which). DNA for the CDR3: TGCAGTGCCTTAAACCGGGACAGGGGGCGAGAGACCCAGTACTTC. It is translated as CSALNRDRGRETQYF.